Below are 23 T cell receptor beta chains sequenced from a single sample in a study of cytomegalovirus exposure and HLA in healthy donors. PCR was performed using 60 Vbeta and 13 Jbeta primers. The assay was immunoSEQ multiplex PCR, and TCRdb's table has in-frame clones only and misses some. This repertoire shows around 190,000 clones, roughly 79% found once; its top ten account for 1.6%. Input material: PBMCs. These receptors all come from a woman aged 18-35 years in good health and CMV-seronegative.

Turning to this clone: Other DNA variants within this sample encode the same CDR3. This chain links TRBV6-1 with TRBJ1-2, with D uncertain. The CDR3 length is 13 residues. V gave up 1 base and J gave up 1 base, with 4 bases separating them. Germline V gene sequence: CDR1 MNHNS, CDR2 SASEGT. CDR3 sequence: CASSEGLNYGYTF. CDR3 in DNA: TGTGCCAGCAGTGAAGGACTTAACTATGGCTACACCTTC.

The CDR3 DNA reads as TGTGCCAGCAGCCACCGGGACAGTGCTGAAGCTTTCTTT. This sequence encodes CASSHRDSAEAFF. The V and J genes are TRBV11-1 and TRBJ1-1; 7 bases are a match to TRBD1. This CDR3 region has 13 residues. Per germline, CDR1 SGHAT and CDR2 FQDESV (reference sequence). Trimming at V came to 5 bases and at J to 6 bases, leaving 6 bases not matched to a gene.

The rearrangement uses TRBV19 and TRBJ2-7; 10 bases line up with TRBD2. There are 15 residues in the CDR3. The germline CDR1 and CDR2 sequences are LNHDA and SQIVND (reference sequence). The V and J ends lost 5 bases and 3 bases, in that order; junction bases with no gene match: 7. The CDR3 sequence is CASSAGLADLYEQYF. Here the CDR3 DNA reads TGTGCCAGTAGTGCCGGACTAGCGGACCTCTACGAGCAGTACTTC.

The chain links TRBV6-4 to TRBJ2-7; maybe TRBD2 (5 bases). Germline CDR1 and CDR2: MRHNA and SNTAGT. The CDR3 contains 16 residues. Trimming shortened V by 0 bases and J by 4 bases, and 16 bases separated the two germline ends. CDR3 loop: CASSDSVWGVGYEQYF. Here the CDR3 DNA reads TGTGCCAGCAGTGACTCGGTTTGGGGAGTTGGGTACGAGCAGTACTTC.

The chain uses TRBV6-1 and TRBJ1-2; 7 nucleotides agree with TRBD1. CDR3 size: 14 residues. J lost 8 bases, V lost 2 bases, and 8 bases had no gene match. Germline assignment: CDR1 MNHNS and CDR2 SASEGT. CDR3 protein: CASSEWAGGLGYTF. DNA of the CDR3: TGTGCCAGCAGTGAATGGGCAGGGGGATTGGGCTACACCTTC.

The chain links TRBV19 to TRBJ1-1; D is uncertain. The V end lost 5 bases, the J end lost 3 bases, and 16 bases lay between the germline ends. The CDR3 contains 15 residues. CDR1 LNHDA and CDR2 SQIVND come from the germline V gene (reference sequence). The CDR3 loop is CASSGYSHPDTEAFF. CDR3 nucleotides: TGTGCCAGTAGTGGGTACAGCCACCCGGACACTGAAGCTTTCTTT. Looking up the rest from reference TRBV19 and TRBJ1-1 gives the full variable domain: DGGITQSPKYLFRKEGQNVTLSCEQNLNHDAMYWYRQDPGQGLRLIYYSQIVNDFQKGDIAEGYSVSREKKESFPLTVTSAQKNPTAFYLCASSGYSHPDTEAFFGQGTRLTVV.

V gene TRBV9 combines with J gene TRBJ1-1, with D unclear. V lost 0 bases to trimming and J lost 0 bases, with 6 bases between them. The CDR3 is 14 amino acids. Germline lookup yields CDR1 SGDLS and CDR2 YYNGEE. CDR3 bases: TGTGCCAGCAGCGTAGGAGAGGTGAACACTGAAGCTTTCTTT. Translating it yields CASSVGEVNTEAFF.

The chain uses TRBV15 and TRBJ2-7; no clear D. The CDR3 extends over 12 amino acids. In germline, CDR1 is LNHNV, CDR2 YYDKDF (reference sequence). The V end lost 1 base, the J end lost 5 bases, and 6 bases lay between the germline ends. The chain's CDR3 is CATSRVSDEQYF. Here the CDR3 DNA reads TGTGCCACCAGCAGAGTGTCGGACGAGCAGTACTTC. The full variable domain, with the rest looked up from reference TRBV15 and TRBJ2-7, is DAMVIQNPRYQVTQFGKPVTLSCSQTLNHNVMYWYQQKSSQAPKLLFHYYDKDFNNEADTPDNFQSRRPNTSFCFLDIRSPGLGDTAMYLCATSRVSDEQYFGPGTRLTVT.

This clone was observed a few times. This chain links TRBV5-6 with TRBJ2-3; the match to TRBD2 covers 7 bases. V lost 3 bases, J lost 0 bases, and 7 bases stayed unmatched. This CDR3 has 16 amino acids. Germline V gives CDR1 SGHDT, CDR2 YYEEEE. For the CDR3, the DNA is TGTGCCAGCAGCTCACTAGCGCGGCCTAGCACAGATACGCAGTATTTT. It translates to CASSSLARPSTDTQYF.

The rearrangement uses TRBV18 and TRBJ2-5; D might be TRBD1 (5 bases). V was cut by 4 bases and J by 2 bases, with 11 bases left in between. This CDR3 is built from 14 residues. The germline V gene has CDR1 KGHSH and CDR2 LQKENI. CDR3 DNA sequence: TGTGCCAGCTCACAAAGGGGTCTTCAAGAGACCCAGTACTTC. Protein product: CASSQRGLQETQYF.

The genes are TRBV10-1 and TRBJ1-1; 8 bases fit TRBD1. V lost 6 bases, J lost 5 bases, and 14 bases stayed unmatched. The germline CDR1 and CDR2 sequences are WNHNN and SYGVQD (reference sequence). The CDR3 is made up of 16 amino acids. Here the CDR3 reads CASSLTRQGSGTEAFF. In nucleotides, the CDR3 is TGCGCCAGCAGCCTTACCCGACAGGGGAGTGGTACTGAAGCTTTCTTT.

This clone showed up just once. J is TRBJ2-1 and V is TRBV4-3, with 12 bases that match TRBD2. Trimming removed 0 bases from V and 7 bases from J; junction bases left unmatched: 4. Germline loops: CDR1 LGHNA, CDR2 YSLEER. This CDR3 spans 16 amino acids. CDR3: CASSQEWTSGNNEQFF. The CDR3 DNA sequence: TGCGCCAGCAGCCAAGAGTGGACTAGCGGGAATAATGAGCAGTTCTTC.

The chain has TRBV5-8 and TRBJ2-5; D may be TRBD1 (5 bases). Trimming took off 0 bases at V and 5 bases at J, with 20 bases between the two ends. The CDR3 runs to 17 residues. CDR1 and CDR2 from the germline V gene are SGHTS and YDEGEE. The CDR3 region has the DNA TGTGCCAGCAGCTTGGGGGGCGGTTACGGATCGGGCGAGACCCAGTACTTC. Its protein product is CASSLGGGYGSGETQYF. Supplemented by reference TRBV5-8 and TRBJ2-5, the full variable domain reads EAGVTQSPTHLIKTRGQQATLRCSPISGHTSVYWYQQALGLGLQFLLWYDEGEERNRGNFPPRFSGRQFPNYSSELNVNALELEDSALYLCASSLGGGYGSGETQYFGPGTRLLVL.

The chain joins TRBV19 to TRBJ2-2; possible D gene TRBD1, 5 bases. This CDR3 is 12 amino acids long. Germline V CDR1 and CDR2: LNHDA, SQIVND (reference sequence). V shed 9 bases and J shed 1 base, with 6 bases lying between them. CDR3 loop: CASGQNTGELFF. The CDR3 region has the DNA TGTGCCAGCGGACAGAACACCGGGGAGCTGTTTTTT.

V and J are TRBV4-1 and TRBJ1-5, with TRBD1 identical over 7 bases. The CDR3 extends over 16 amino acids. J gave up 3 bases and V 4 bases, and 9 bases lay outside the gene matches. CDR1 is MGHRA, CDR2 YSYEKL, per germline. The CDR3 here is CASSLGAGQFNQPQHF. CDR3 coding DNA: TGCGCCAGCAGCCTCGGCGCGGGACAGTTCAATCAGCCCCAGCATTTT.

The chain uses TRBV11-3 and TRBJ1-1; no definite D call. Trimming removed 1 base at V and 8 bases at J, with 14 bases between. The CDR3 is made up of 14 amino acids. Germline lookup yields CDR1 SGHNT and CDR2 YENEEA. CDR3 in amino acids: CASSLAGSDDEAFF. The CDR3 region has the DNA TGTGCCAGCAGCTTAGCGGGGTCGGACGACGAAGCTTTCTTT.

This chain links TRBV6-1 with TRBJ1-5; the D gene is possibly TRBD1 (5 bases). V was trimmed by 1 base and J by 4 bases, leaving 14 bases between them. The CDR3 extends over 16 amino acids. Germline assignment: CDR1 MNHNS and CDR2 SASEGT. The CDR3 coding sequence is TGTGCCAGCAGTGAAGGGGTGGCAGGGCTAAATCAGCCCCAGCATTTT. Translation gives CASSEGVAGLNQPQHF.

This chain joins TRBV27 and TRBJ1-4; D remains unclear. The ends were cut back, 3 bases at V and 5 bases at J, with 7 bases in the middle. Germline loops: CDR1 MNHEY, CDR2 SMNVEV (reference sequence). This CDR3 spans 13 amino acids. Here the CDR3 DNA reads TGTGCCAGCAGTTTTTTTAGAAATGAAAAACTGTTTTTT. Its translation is CASSFFRNEKLFF. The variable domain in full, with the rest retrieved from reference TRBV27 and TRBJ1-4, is EAQVTQNPRYLITVTGKKLTVTCSQNMNHEYMSWYRQDPGLGLRQIYYSMNVEVTDKGDVPEGYKVSRKEKRNFPLILESPSPNQTSLYFCASSFFRNEKLFFGSGTQLSVL.

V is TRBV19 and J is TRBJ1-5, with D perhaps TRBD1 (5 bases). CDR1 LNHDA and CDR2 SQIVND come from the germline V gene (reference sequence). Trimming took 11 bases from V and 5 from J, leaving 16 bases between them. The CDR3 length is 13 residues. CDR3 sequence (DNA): TGTGCCTCTAAAGTAGGGGTTCATCAGCCCCAGCATTTT. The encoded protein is CASKVGVHQPQHF.

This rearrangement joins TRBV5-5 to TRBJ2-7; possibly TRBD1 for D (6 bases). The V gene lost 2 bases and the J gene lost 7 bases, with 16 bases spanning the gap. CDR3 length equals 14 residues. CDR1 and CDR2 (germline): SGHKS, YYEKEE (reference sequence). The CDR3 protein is CASSLEDRSLEQYF. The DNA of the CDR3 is TGTGCCAGCAGCTTAGAAGACAGGTCCCTGGAGCAGTACTTC.

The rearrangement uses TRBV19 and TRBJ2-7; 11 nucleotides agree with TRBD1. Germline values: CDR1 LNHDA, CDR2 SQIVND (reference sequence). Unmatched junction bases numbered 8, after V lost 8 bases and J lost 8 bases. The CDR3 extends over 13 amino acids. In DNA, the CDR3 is TGTGCCAGTGCTACCGGGACAGGGGGGAAGCAGTACTTC. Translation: CASATGTGGKQYF.

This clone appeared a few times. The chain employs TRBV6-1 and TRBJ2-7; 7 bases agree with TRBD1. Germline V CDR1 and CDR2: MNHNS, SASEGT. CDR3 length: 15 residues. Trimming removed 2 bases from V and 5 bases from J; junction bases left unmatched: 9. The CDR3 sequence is CASSELRNRGNEQYF. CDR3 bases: TGTGCCAGCAGTGAACTACGCAACAGGGGCAACGAGCAGTACTTC.

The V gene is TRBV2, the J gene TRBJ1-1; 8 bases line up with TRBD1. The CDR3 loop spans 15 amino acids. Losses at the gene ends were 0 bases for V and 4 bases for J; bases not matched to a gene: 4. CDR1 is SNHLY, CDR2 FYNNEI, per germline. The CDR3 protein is CASSEAGQGGTEAFF. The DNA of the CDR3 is TGTGCCAGCAGTGAAGCCGGACAGGGAGGCACTGAAGCTTTCTTT.